One sample yielded the 15 T cell receptor beta chains listed below, sequenced in a study of regulatory T cells in long-lasting Graves disease. Library construction for TCR beta used iRepertoire HTBI primers and Arm-PCR of CDR3 regions. TCRdb used MiXCR to reprocess the multiplex PCR reads, holding one entry per CDR3 protein. The sample shows roughly 500,000 distinct CDR3 sequences, around a fifth of them seen only once. Time point reported: persistent/refractory GD, antithyroid drugs over 5 years with positive TRAb. Generation of the TCR library employed RNA extracted from PBMCs. The material sequenced was peripheral blood mononuclear cells (PBMCs), taken when the disease was refractory, from a patient treated with antithyroid drugs. Source of these receptors: a female donor with Graves disease.

J is TRBJ2-3 and V is TRBV28; no clear D gene. Germline-derived CDR1 and CDR2 are MDHEN and SYDVKM. The germline V and J ends were trimmed by 6 bases and 2 bases, with 6 bases remaining between them. There are 12 residues in the CDR3. The DNA of the CDR3 is TGTGCCAGCAGCGAATACACAGATACGCAGTATTTT. Its protein product is CASSEYTDTQYF.

Turning to this clonotype: A much larger clonotype is one base distant, so this may be a read error. This CDR3 is missing its conserved last phenylalanine or tryptophan, likely due to a read error. The chain carries TRBV6-5 and TRBJ2-5, with 7 positions matching TRBD1. Looked up from germline, CDR1 is MNHEY and CDR2 is SVGAGI. This CDR3 contains 17 residues. J gave up 3 bases and V 2 bases, and 12 bases lay outside the gene matches. CDR3 sequence reads: CASSYPRGQATKETQYS. CDR3 nucleotide sequence: TGTGCCAGCAGTTACCCTAGAGGACAGGCGACAAAAGAGACCCAGTACTCC.

This chain uses TRBV24-1 with TRBJ2-7, with 12 bases lining up with TRBD1. CDR3 length equals 16 residues. Trimming at V came to 3 bases and at J to 5 bases, leaving 7 bases not matched to a gene. Germline CDR1 KGHDR, CDR2 SFDVKD. As DNA, the CDR3 is TGTGCCACCAGTGATGCCGGGACAGGGGGCAATCACGAGCAGTACTTC. Translating gives CATSDAGTGGNHEQYF.

The chain employs TRBV24-1 and TRBJ2-7; 7 positions match TRBD1. CDR1 and CDR2 from the germline V gene are KGHDR and SFDVKD. The CDR3 is 13 residues long. Germline trimming cut 9 bases from V and 0 bases from J; bases unmatched to any gene: 4. The CDR3 bases are TGTGCCACCGAAGACAGGGCCTCCTACGAGCAGTACTTC. As protein: CATEDRASYEQYF.

This clonotype was detected ten times or more. This sequence joins TRBV6-1 and TRBJ1-2, with TRBD1 identical over 7 bases. The CDR3 has 14 amino acids. V lost 6 bases and J lost 4; bases outside the gene matches: 8. Looked up from germline, CDR1 is MNHNS and CDR2 is SASEGT. The CDR3 reads CASSPLGDSYGYTF. CDR3 bases: TGTGCCAGCAGCCCCCTGGGGGACAGCTATGGCTACACCTTC.

Ten or more counts support this clonotype. V usage is TRBV11-2 and J usage is TRBJ1-1; a weak D match, TRBD1 (5 bases). Germline lookup yields CDR1 SGHAT and CDR2 FQNNGV. Trimming left V 5 bases short and J 1 base short, with 20 bases between. CDR3 length equals 17 residues. CDR3 bases: TGTGCCAGCAGCATCCGGGCGGGGCGATATTCGAACACTGAAGCTTTCTTT. Protein product: CASSIRAGRYSNTEAFF.

Many counts were recorded for this clonotype. The rearrangement uses TRBV28 and TRBJ2-7, with 10 bases identical to TRBD2. V shed 4 bases, J shed 0 bases, and the junction held 3 bases outside the gene matches. Germline V gene lookup returns CDR1 MDHEN and CDR2 SYDVKM. The CDR3 consists of 15 residues. The CDR3 DNA reads TGTGCCAGCAGTTCTAGCGGGGGAGGCTCCTACGAGCAGTACTTC. Protein product: CASSSSGGGSYEQYF. Drawing the rest from reference TRBV28 and TRBJ2-7, the complete variable domain is DVKVTQSSRYLVKRTGEKVFLECVQDMDHENMFWYRQDPGLGLRLIYFSYDVKMKEKGDIPEGYSVSREKKERFSLILESASTNQTSMYLCASSSSGGGSYEQYFGPGTRLTVT.

The rearrangement joins TRBV2 to TRBJ2-7; 7 nucleotides agree with TRBD1. The J call may be in error: the DNA end matches TRBJ2-1 better. There are 12 residues in the CDR3. Per the germline V gene, CDR1 is SNHLY and CDR2 is FYNNEI. CDR3 sequence (DNA): TGTGCCAGCAGGACAGGGATCTACGAGCAGTTCTTC. It translates to CASRTGIYEQFF.

V and J are TRBV5-1 and TRBJ2-7; TRBD2 might be the D (5 bases). The CDR3 loop spans 14 amino acids. Germline V lookup: CDR1 SGHRS, CDR2 YFSETQ. Trimming left V 4 bases short and J 1 base short, with 12 bases between. CDR3 protein: CASSTGLKSYEQYF. In DNA form, the CDR3 reads TGCGCCAGCAGCACCGGACTGAAGTCCTACGAGCAGTACTTC.

This clonotype was recorded many times. The chain couples TRBV28 to TRBJ1-6, with D tentatively TRBD1 (6 bases). Germline V gene sequence: CDR1 MDHEN, CDR2 SYDVKM. The CDR3 has 14 residues. Trimming took off 6 bases at V and 9 bases at J, with 15 bases between the two ends. The CDR3 spells CASRAGTPSSPLHF. The CDR3 DNA follows: TGTGCCAGCAGAGCCGGGACACCGAGTTCACCCCTCCACTTT.

This clonotype turned up a few times. V is TRBV3-1 and J is TRBJ1-1; D might be TRBD1 (5 bases). Trimming pared 2 bases from V and 7 bases from J, leaving 14 bases between. Germline V lookup: CDR1 LGHDT, CDR2 YNNKEL (reference sequence). This CDR3 comprises 14 residues. The DNA of the CDR3 is TGTGCCAGCAGCCAAAGGGACGACTGGGGTGAAGCTTTCTTT. Translation: CASSQRDDWGEAFF.

In this sample, this clonotype turned up many times. V and J are TRBV28 and TRBJ1-1, with a tentative D call TRBD1 (6 bases). Trimming removed 3 bases from V and 7 bases from J, with 15 bases in between. Germline-derived CDR1 and CDR2 are MDHEN and SYDVKM. This CDR3 region has 14 residues. As DNA, the CDR3 is TGTGCCAGCAGTTTGGAAGGGGGGTTGGGTGAAGCTTTCTTT. It specifies CASSLEGGLGEAFF. The variable domain in full, with the rest retrieved from reference TRBV28 and TRBJ1-1, is DVKVTQSSRYLVKRTGEKVFLECVQDMDHENMFWYRQDPGLGLRLIYFSYDVKMKEKGDIPEGYSVSREKKERFSLILESASTNQTSMYLCASSLEGGLGEAFFGQGTRLTVV.

A few counts support this clonotype. The V gene is TRBV12-5, the J gene TRBJ2-2; D remains ambiguous. Germline CDR1 is LGHNT and CDR2 is FRNRAP. The CDR3 spans 10 residues. Trimming stripped 8 bases from V and 6 bases from J, with 4 bases between. For the CDR3, the DNA is TGTGCTAGTTTCCCCGGGGAGCTGTTTTTT. This encodes CASFPGELFF.

In its sample, this clonotype was seen once. An end of the junction does not agree with germline; a read error may underlie this. The chain has TRBV5-5 and TRBJ1-2; unclear D gene. In germline, CDR1 is SGHKS, CDR2 YYEKEE (reference sequence). The CDR3 has 12 residues. For the CDR3, the DNA is TGTGCCAGCAGCTTGGAAACAAGGAGCTTGATCTTC. As protein: CASSLETRSLIF.

This clonotype was seen many times. The V and J genes are TRBV7-2 and TRBJ2-5; D assignment may be TRBD1 or TRBD2 (6 bases each). V lost 5 bases and J 5 bases, leaving 21 bases between the germline ends. Looked up from germline, CDR1 is SGHTA and CDR2 is FQGNSA. CDR3 length equals 16 residues. CDR3 in amino acids: CASSITGAGIRETQYF. CDR3 nucleotides: TGTGCCAGCAGCATAACGGGGGCAGGGATCAGGGAGACCCAGTACTTC.